The sequence of this TCR beta chain was determined in a study of beta chain features in type 1 diabetes. Study-wide findings and caveats: Individuals with type 1 diabetes displayed fewer insertions and more deletions at VDJ junctions. In comparison with healthy donors, patients had naive, central memory and Treg TCRB repertoires that appeared more similar.

Cell sorting via CD45RO/CCR7/CD25/CD127/CD95/CD27 was performed to obtain CD4+ naive, central memory, regulatory and stem cell-like memory cells. The germline gives CDR1 MGHRA, CDR2 YSYEKL. J lost 1 base, V lost 1 base, and 7 bases had no gene match. The CDR3 is 19 amino acids. A note on this clone: The target antigen is unknown.

As every portion of the isolated RNA was reverse transcribed, the sequencing read expressed TCRB transcripts. Sequencing used immunoSEQ multiplex PCR; TCRdb keeps in-frame clones, though not all of them. The data hold around 400,000 clones, with around 15% observed a single time. This chain connects TRBV4-1 to TRBJ2-6; 10 bases align to TRBD2. This clonotype was sampled from a woman between 18 and 29 years old in good health. Sample: naive CD4+ T cells from blood. For the CDR3, the DNA is TGCGCCAGCAGCCAAGCCCGGACTAGCGGAACATCTGGGGCCAACGTCCTGACTTTC. Protein sequence: CASSQARTSGTSGANVLTF.